Listed here are 8 T cell receptor beta chains from one sample, sequenced in a study of cytomegalovirus exposure and HLA in healthy donors. 13 Jbeta primers and 60 Vbeta primers were used for the PCR. The assay was immunoSEQ multiplex PCR, and TCRdb's table has in-frame clones only and misses some. The sample holds around 130,000 clones, about 70% seen once. The specimen sequenced was PBMCs. The receptors were gathered from a woman aged 40 to 49 in good health and CMV-seropositive.

This clone was seen a handful of times. V and J are TRBV11-2 and TRBJ1-1, with 10 positions matching TRBD1. V shed 3 bases, J shed 2 bases, and the junction held 9 bases outside the gene matches. Germline V CDR1 and CDR2: SGHAT, FQNNGV. The CDR3 length is 17 residues. CDR3 protein: CASSFSGTGAINTEAFF. The DNA for the CDR3 is TGTGCCAGCAGCTTCTCTGGGACAGGGGCGATTAACACTGAAGCTTTCTTT.

V usage is TRBV13 and J usage is TRBJ2-7; D is perhaps TRBD1 (5 bases). Germline CDR1 reads PRHDT; CDR2 reads FYEKMQ (reference sequence). This CDR3 is 14 amino acids long. Deletions cut 0 bases from V and 0 bases from J, with 6 bases between. CDR3 loop: CASSLGGHSYEQYF. As DNA, the CDR3 is TGTGCCAGCAGCTTAGGTGGACACTCCTACGAGCAGTACTTC.

The chain recombines TRBV30 with TRBJ1-5; TRBD1 aligns across 8 bases. J was trimmed by 0 bases and V by 4 bases; bases with no gene match: 20. Germline CDR1 reads GTSNPN; CDR2 reads SVGIG (reference sequence). This CDR3 spans 20 amino acids. The CDR3 sequence is CAWIDLRGRGGANSNQPQHF. DNA of the CDR3: TGTGCCTGGATTGACCTCAGGGGGCGGGGGGGGGCGAATAGCAATCAGCCCCAGCATTTT.

The gene calls are TRBV10-3 and TRBJ2-3; 8 bases fit TRBD2. Germline assignment: CDR1 ENHRY and CDR2 SYGVKD. CDR3 size: 19 residues. V gave up 4 bases and J gave up 0 bases; unmatched junction bases: 15. The CDR3 nucleotides read TGTGCCATCAGTGGGAAAGGAGCGGGGGACCACCTCAGCACAGATACGCAGTATTTT. Encoded protein: CAISGKGAGDHLSTDTQYF.

This clone turned up a few times. The chain is built from TRBV6-1 and TRBJ2-7, with 7 bases identical to TRBD2. The CDR3 consists of 14 residues. Germline trimming cut 7 bases from V and 0 bases from J; bases unmatched to any gene: 6. The germline V gene has CDR1 MNHNS and CDR2 SASEGT. The CDR3: CASNEGGSSYEQYF. The CDR3 region has the DNA TGTGCCAGCAACGAGGGCGGGAGCTCCTACGAGCAGTACTTC.

V and J are TRBV10-1 and TRBJ2-5; D unresolved. Trimming took 6 bases from V and 1 from J, leaving 12 bases between them. This CDR3 spans 14 amino acids. The germline CDR1 and CDR2 sequences are WNHNN and SYGVQD (reference sequence). CDR3 amino acids: CASSSRHLQETQYF. The DNA for the CDR3 is TGCGCCAGCAGCTCAAGACATCTCCAAGAGACCCAGTACTTC.

This chain joins TRBV19 and TRBJ2-2, with 11 bases lining up with TRBD1. The V segment lost 10 bases and the J segment 3 bases; nucleotides outside the gene matches: 16. Germline-derived CDR1 and CDR2 are LNHDA and SQIVND (reference sequence). The CDR3 consists of 18 residues. CDR3 coding DNA: TGTGCCACCCAAGGCCGGGACAGGGGGAACTCGGACACCGGGGAGCTGTTTTTT. This encodes CATQGRDRGNSDTGELFF.

The genes are TRBV2 and TRBJ2-1, with a tentative D call TRBD2 (7 bases). The CDR3 is made up of 12 amino acids. The germline V gene has CDR1 SNHLY and CDR2 FYNNEI. Trimming stripped 7 bases from V and 6 bases from J, with 10 bases between. The CDR3 DNA sequence: TGTGCCAGCAAGGGGGGGCCCAATGAGCAGTTCTTC. Translating it yields CASKGGPNEQFF.